The entry that follows covers one TCR beta chain sequence. This clone was counted once. Its antigen has not been determined. Base-call qualities are not available, and no considerably larger clone is one nucleotide away. The data derive from a study of memory CD4+ T cells and cytomegalovirus serostatus (dated by TCRdb to between 2018 and 2021). Broadly, across the study: The cohort included approximately 35 healthy adults from Belgium, of whom 9 were CMV seropositive and 24 were CMV seronegative. To replicate a published TCR-based CMV serostatus classifier, the study sequenced CD4+ memory TCRbeta repertoires from a Belgian cohort whose cytomegalovirus serostatus was known. Summary of the overall study and its limitations: The results were interpreted as suggesting that the CMV-associated TCR signature is mostly present in the CD4+ memory repertoire. Only CD4+CD45RO+ memory cells were sequenced, in contrast to the original study, which included naive and memory CD4+ and CD8+ populations. CMV serostatus prediction reached a median bootstrapped AUC of around 0.95 with the original framework and 0.9 to 0.93 with a US-trained random forest. Among the 164 previously reported CMV-associated TCRbeta sequences, approximately 70 showed up in the CD4+ memory repertoires, with each one found in between one and five individuals. On the Belgian cohort, the classifier based on the original framework reached a median bootstrapped AUC of roughly 0.94, with a 95% CI of 0.76-1.00.

The Quick-DNA Microprep Kit was used to extract genomic DNA from the sorted cells. Amplification of TCRbeta DNA was done with the immunoSEQ hsTCRbeta kit, following the protocol from the manufacturer. TCRbeta libraries were sequenced on an Illumina MiSeq instrument. The paper's data handling went like this. Once out-of-frame sequences had been removed, 2,204,828 distinct TCRbeta sequences were left, which works out to an average of roughly 70,000 per individual. Two values were used to score each individual: the count of about 150 previously reported CMV-associated TCRbeta sequences and the total count of productive distinct TCRbeta sequences. A beta-binomial model was reimplemented in Python, and scikit-learn random forests with default parameters were trained on data from the US cohort. On the Belgian cohort, classifier performance was reported as the median AUC, along with percentile confidence intervals, across 10,000 bootstrap iterations. The source is immuneACCESS, and TCRdb retained only in-frame sequences with V and J called. Part of the clones is not carried over; for the studies checked, unresolved V genes explain less than half of this, and the remainder is unexplained. V and J calls and clone size follow that table, whereas D and trimming were derived from the DNA. The sample table contains 50,000 or so clones; only one count was recorded for roughly 74% of them. Approximately 1.2% of the sample lies in the top ten.

Single viable CD3+CD4+CD8-CD45RO+ cells were sorted as memory CD4+ T cells on a FACSAria II. CMV serostatus was determined with a Roche Elecsys assay detecting serum IgG against CMV pp150, pp28, p38 and p52. Once the samples were thawed, total CD4+ T cells were enriched through positive selection using CD4 magnetic microbeads. The samples came from a different study that was designed specifically to examine the CD4+ T cell memory repertoire. Peripheral blood mononuclear cells were isolated and cryopreserved according to standard operating procedures, and serum was kept at -80 degrees C. CD3-PerCP (BW264/56), CD4-APC (RPA-T4), CD45RO-PE (UCHT1) and CD8-Pacific Orange (3B5) antibodies were used for staining, and non-viable cells were excluded with Sytox blue. The V and J ends are trimmed by 3 bases and 0 bases, leaving 8 bases between them. Spanning cysteine to phenylalanine, the CDR3 consists of 15 amino acids. The retained sequence is limited to the CDR3, 45 bases, with the frame set at the first base. CDR1 WSHSY and CDR2 SAAADI were looked up in the germline V gene.

This clonotype was obtained from an adult in good health and CMV-seropositive. The sequence is built from TRBV10-2 and TRBJ1-4, with the identity of the D gene unclear. Specimen: memory CD4+ T cells from blood. The CDR3 protein sequence reads: CASSDSGATNEKLFF. The nucleotide sequence reads as follows: TGCGCCAGCAGTGACTCTGGGGCAACTAATGAAAAACTGTTTTTT.